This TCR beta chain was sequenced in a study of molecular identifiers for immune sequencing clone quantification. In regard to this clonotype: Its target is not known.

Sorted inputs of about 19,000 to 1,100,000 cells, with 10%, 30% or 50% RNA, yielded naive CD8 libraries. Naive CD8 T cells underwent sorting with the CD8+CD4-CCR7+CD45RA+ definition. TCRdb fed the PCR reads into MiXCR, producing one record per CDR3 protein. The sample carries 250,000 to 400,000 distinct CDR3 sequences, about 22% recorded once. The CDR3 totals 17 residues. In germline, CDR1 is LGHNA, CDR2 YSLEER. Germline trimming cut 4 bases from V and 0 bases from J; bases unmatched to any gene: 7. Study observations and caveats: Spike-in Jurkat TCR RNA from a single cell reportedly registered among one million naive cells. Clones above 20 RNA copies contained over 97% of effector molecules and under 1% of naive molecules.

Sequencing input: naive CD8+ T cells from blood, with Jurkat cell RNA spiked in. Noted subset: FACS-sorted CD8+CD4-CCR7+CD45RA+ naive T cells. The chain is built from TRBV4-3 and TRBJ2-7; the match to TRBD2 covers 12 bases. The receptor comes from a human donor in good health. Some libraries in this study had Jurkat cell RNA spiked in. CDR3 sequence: CASSLELAGGSSYEQYF. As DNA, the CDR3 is TGCGCCAGCAGCCTGGAACTAGCGGGGGGCAGCTCCTACGAGCAGTACTTC.